This section outlines one TCR beta chain sequence together with its context. The sample is drawn from a study of T cells in Graves' hyperthyroidism and ophthalmopathy. V lost 2 bases and J 5 bases, leaving 15 bases between the germline ends. Per germline, CDR1 MNHEY and CDR2 SVGAGI. The CDR3 sequence is 15 residues long. The CDR3 regions of TCR beta were amplified from RNA transcripts. During a first-round RT-PCR of the TCR CDR3, the HTBI primer set was used. TCRdb processed the multiplex PCR reads anew with MiXCR; each CDR3 protein has one entry. This table has more than 100,000 distinct CDR3 sequences, approximately 48% appearing once.

The chain recombines TRBV6-5 with TRBJ1-1, with D possibly TRBD1 on 5 matching bases. The clonotype originates from a man aged 40-49 years with Graves' hyperthyroidism. Sequencing input: blood. The CDR3 sequence is CASSYKRGSWTEAFF. The CDR3 region has the DNA TGTGCCAGCAGTTACAAGCGGGGGAGCTGGACTGAAGCTTTCTTT.